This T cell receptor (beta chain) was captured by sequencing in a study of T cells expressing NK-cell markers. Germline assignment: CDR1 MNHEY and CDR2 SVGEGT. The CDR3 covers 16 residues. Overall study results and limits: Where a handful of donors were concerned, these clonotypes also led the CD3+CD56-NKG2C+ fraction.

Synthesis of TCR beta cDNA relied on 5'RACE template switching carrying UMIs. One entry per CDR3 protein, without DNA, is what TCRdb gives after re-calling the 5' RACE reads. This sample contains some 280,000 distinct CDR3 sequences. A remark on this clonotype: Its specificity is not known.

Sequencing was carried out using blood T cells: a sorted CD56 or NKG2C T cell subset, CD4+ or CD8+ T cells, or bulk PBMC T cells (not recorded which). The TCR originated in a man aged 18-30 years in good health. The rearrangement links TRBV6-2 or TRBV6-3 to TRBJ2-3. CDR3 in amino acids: CASSYITSGWTDTQYF.